These 9 T cell receptor beta chains were all obtained from the same sample, sequenced in a study of diagnostic markers for celiac disease. TCRdb reprocessed the reads; each CDR3 protein has one entry and no DNA is given. The table lists fewer than 2,000 distinct CDR3 sequences. Sequenced input: either unsorted cells or a sorted T cell fraction (not recorded which). The receptors here all came from a human donor.

This chain connects TRBV12-3 or TRBV12-4 to TRBJ2-7; TCRdb proposes TRBD2, but this gene call is untestable without DNA. The CDR3 consists of 16 residues. The CDR3 loop reads CASSFSAAGGSYEQYF.

This clonotype ranks as large in terms of frequency. This chain links TRBV20-1 with TRBJ2-3; absent DNA, TCRdb's TRBD1 call cannot be checked. The CDR3 spans 14 residues. Germline V gene sequence: CDR1 DFQATT, CDR2 SNEGSKA (reference sequence). The CDR3 here is CSASPGTATDTQYF.

The rearrangement uses TRBV5-6 and TRBJ2-5; with no DNA, the TCRdb D assignment of TRBD2 cannot be verified. Germline V gene data show CDR1 as SGHDT and CDR2 as YYEEEE. CDR3 length equals 13 residues. The CDR3 sequence: CASSLGRAETQYF.

This clonotype registers medium-sized by frequency. The chain couples TRBV7-2 to TRBJ2-7. The germline V gene encodes CDR1 SGHTA and CDR2 FQGNSA. There are 15 residues in the CDR3. The CDR3 sequence: CASSRPTPTSYEQYF.

This clonotype is classed as large by frequency. The V gene is TRBV20-1, the J gene TRBJ2-3; TCRdb's D call of TRBD2 is untestable without DNA. The CDR3 has 17 amino acids. From germline, CDR1 is DFQATT and CDR2 SNEGSKA (reference sequence). CDR3 in amino acids: CSASRRLAGVRTDTQYF.

This chain links TRBV19 with TRBJ2-6. The germline V gene has CDR1 LNHDA and CDR2 SQIVND (reference sequence). The CDR3 sequence is 15 residues long. CDR3 sequence reads: CASSIFASGANVLTF.

This clonotype is called medium-sized based on its frequency. The V and J genes are TRBV27 and TRBJ2-3; TCRdb designates TRBD1, a call that cannot be tested without DNA. Germline values: CDR1 MNHEY, CDR2 SMNVEV (reference sequence). This CDR3 region has 15 residues. The CDR3 reads CASSLWTGSTDTQYF.

The chain couples TRBV2 to TRBJ1-5; TCRdb reports TRBD1, a call that lacks DNA to check it against. This CDR3 region has 16 residues. The germline V gene has CDR1 SNHLY and CDR2 FYNNEI. The CDR3 sequence: CASRKTIGTGYQPQHF.

V is TRBV5-1 and J is TRBJ1-6; TCRdb selects TRBD1, and the lack of DNA leaves this call unchecked. CDR3 length equals 13 residues. Germline V CDR1 and CDR2: SGHRS, YFSETQ. The chain's CDR3 is CASSFDSNSPLHF.